These 9 T cell receptor beta chains came from one sample sequenced in a study of long-term antiretroviral therapy in people with HIV. This was the immunoSEQ v3.0 assay at survey level. Assay: immunoSEQ multiplex PCR; the TCRdb copy retains only in-frame clones and omits some. The sample yields around 8,800 clones, roughly 80% seen once. This specimen was unsorted PBMCs, taken 0.4 years before starting antiretroviral therapy. The receptors stem from a man aged 25-40 years with HIV.

The rearrangement uses TRBV28 and TRBJ2-7; D is ambiguous. This CDR3 comprises 14 residues. Per the germline V gene, CDR1 is MDHEN and CDR2 is SYDVKM. V was clipped by 3 bases and J by 2 bases, with 11 bases between them. CDR3 coding DNA: TGTGCCAGCAGTTTTGAGGTAGTCGCCTACGAGCAGTACTTC. The encoded protein is CASSFEVVAYEQYF.

This chain uses TRBV5-1 with TRBJ2-7; TRBD1 agrees at 7 bases. Trimming cost V 0 bases and J 2 bases; bases outside gene matches: 8. Per the germline V gene, CDR1 is SGHRS and CDR2 is YFSETQ. CDR3 size: 16 residues. The CDR3 sequence is CASSLGNRDRTYEQYF. The CDR3 DNA reads TGCGCCAGCAGCTTGGGCAACCGGGACAGAACCTACGAGCAGTACTTC.

The chain combines TRBV7-9 with TRBJ1-5, with 8 nucleotides matching TRBD1. With 5 bases clipped from V and 7 bases from J, the junction kept 10 bases outside the gene matches. From germline, CDR1 is SEHNR and CDR2 FQNEAQ (reference sequence). The CDR3 loop spans 15 amino acids. CDR3 amino acids: CASSHGTGRNQPQHF. The CDR3 nucleotides read TGTGCCAGCAGCCACGGGACAGGTAGAAACCAGCCCCAGCATTTT.

CDR3 DNA sequence: TGTGCCAGCAGCCCGCTCGGAGTTCAGCCCCAGCATTTT. It codes for CASSPLGVQPQHF. The chain joins TRBV7-9 to TRBJ1-5; D remains ambiguous. Looked up from germline, CDR1 is SEHNR and CDR2 is FQNEAQ (reference sequence). The CDR3 consists of 13 residues. Trimming took 5 bases from V and 6 from J, leaving 11 bases between them.

The CDR3 reads CAWSGFGSYEQYF. In nucleotides, the CDR3 is TGTGCCTGGAGTGGTTTCGGTTCATACGAGCAGTACTTC. V and J are TRBV30 and TRBJ2-7, with D hard to call. V dropped 1 base and J dropped 4 bases, with 11 bases sitting between them. The V gene's germline CDR1 is GTSNPN and CDR2 SVGIG (reference sequence). CDR3 size: 13 residues.

The J gene is TRBJ2-2, the V gene TRBV29-1; a possible D gene is TRBD1 (6 bases). Germline V CDR1 and CDR2: SQVTM, ANQGSEA. The CDR3 totals 12 residues. V was trimmed by 4 bases and J by 5 bases, leaving 8 bases between them. DNA of the CDR3: TGCAGCGTTGCGCAGGGGACCGGGGAGCTGTTTTTT. Protein product: CSVAQGTGELFF.

The chain combines TRBV7-3 with TRBJ1-1, with no clear D. Germline lookup yields CDR1 SGHTA and CDR2 FQGTGA. Trimming took off 2 bases at V and 7 bases at J, with 11 bases between the two ends. The CDR3 is 13 amino acids. CDR3 in amino acids: CASSLEKSVEAFF. DNA for the CDR3: TGTGCCAGCAGCTTAGAGAAGTCGGTTGAAGCTTTCTTT.

The V gene is TRBV4-3, the J gene TRBJ2-3; D remains ambiguous. The CDR3 spans 14 residues. The V end lost 1 base, the J end lost 2 bases, and 7 bases lay between the germline ends. In germline, CDR1 is LGHNA, CDR2 YSLEER. CDR3 region: CASSQGADTDTQYF. The CDR3 DNA reads as TGCGCCAGCAGCCAAGGGGCAGACACAGATACGCAGTATTTT.

This clone has a handful of counts. DNA for the CDR3: TGCGCCAGCAGCTTGGGAGGGAACTATGGCTACACCTTC. It codes for CASSLGGNYGYTF. J is TRBJ1-2 and V is TRBV5-1; D is unclear. The CDR3 spans 13 residues. V was pared by 0 bases and J by 2 bases, with 5 bases between. Germline V gives CDR1 SGHRS, CDR2 YFSETQ. Full variable domain (outside the CDR3, taken from reference TRBV5-1 and TRBJ1-2): KAGVTQTPRYLIKTRGQQVTLSCSPISGHRSVSWYQQTPGQGLQFLFEYFSETQRNKGNFPGRFSGRQFSNSRSEMNVSTLELGDSALYLCASSLGGNYGYTFGSGTRLTVV.